This T cell receptor (beta chain) was profiled in a study of response to subunit inactivated influenza vaccine. Via MiXCR, TCRdb re-called the RT-PCR reads, giving one row per CDR3 protein. The data show 280,000 or so distinct CDR3 sequences, less than 25% seen once. Material: PBMCs from blood, obtained less than 22 months after vaccination. This TCR derives from a man in his fifties or sixties who received an inactivated influenza vaccine.

The CDR3 sequence: CASSSLRAYEQYF. The CDR3 nucleotides are TGTGCCAGCAGCTCACTACGGGCCTACGAGCAGTACTTC. The genes are TRBV11-2 and TRBJ2-7; no firm D call. Trimming left V 4 bases short and J 2 bases short, with 9 bases between. Germline CDR1 and CDR2: SGHAT and FQNNGV. The CDR3 runs 13 residues.